Shown below are 13 T cell receptor beta chains from a single sample sequenced in a study of cytomegalovirus exposure and HLA in healthy donors. It was with 60 Vbeta and 13 Jbeta primers that the PCR ran. Only in-frame clones appear in the TCRdb table, and some are missing; sequencing was by immunoSEQ multiplex PCR. The sample holds approximately 100,000 clones, roughly 71% seen once. What was sequenced was PBMCs. These receptors came from a woman in her 70s in good health and CMV-seropositive.

The chain employs TRBV7-2 and TRBJ2-7; 11 positions match TRBD2. Losses at the gene ends were 5 bases for V and 4 bases for J; bases not matched to a gene: 7. Germline CDR1 SGHTA, CDR2 FQGNSA. This CDR3 has 15 residues. CDR3 DNA sequence: TGTGCCAGCAGCAGAACTAGCGGGGGAGGTTACGAGCAGTACTTC. Translating gives CASSRTSGGGYEQYF.

The rearrangement joins TRBV27 to TRBJ2-2, with D unresolved. Looked up from germline, CDR1 is MNHEY and CDR2 is SMNVEV (reference sequence). The CDR3 runs 14 residues. V was cut by 7 bases and J by 4 bases, with 13 bases left in between. The CDR3 loop reads CASTSPGSTGELFF. Written as DNA, the CDR3 is TGTGCCAGCACATCTCCTGGCTCCACCGGGGAGCTGTTTTTT.

The rearrangement joins TRBV4-1 to TRBJ1-5; 9 nucleotides line up with TRBD1. The CDR3 loop spans 19 amino acids. Germline V CDR1 and CDR2: MGHRA, YSYEKL. Losses at the gene ends were 0 bases for V and 3 bases for J; bases not matched to a gene: 12. The CDR3 sequence: CASSQDVGQGQGNNQPQHF. CDR3 DNA: TGCGCCAGCAGCCAAGACGTGGGGCAGGGACAGGGAAACAATCAGCCCCAGCATTTT.

The V call is TRBV7-2, the J call TRBJ1-2; D is possibly TRBD1 (5 bases). This CDR3 comprises 13 residues. Germline CDR1 SGHTA, CDR2 FQGNSA. V lost 1 base and J 3 bases, leaving 6 bases between the germline ends. The DNA for the CDR3 is TGTGCCAGCAGCTTAGGGGGGGACTATGGCTACACCTTC. Protein: CASSLGGDYGYTF. Variable domain in full (rest from reference TRBV7-2 and TRBJ1-2): GAGVSQSPSNKVTEKGKDVELRCDPISGHTALYWYRQSLGQGLEFLIYFQGNSAPDKSGLPSDRFSAERTGGSVSTLTIQRTQQEDSAVYLCASSLGGDYGYTFGSGTRLTVV.

This clone was detected a few times. The gene calls are TRBV2 and TRBJ2-7; 7 positions match TRBD2. V lost 5 bases to trimming and J lost 7 bases; unmatched junction nucleotides: 11. The CDR3 totals 14 residues. The germline V gene encodes CDR1 SNHLY and CDR2 FYNNEI. CDR3 sequence (DNA): TGTGCCAGCAGTCCTAGTGGGACGGGGGGAGAGCAGTACTTC. The encoded protein is CASSPSGTGGEQYF.

The chain uses TRBV6-6 and TRBJ1-2; 9 bases are a match to TRBD1. V was clipped by 2 bases and J by 10 bases; unmatched bases: 5. The CDR3 contains 13 residues. Germline assignment: CDR1 MNHNY and CDR2 SVGAGI (reference sequence). The CDR3 is CASSYGTGPSYTF. The DNA of the CDR3 is TGTGCCAGCAGTTACGGGACAGGGCCTTCCTACACCTTC.

The rearrangement joins TRBV5-8 to TRBJ1-2; D not resolved. V was clipped by 4 bases and J by 1 base, with 5 bases between them. This CDR3 comprises 12 residues. CDR1 SGHTS and CDR2 YDEGEE come from the germline V gene. Here the CDR3 reads CASSSLNYGYTF. CDR3 DNA sequence: TGTGCCAGCAGCAGCCTTAACTATGGCTACACCTTC.

The chain carries TRBV29-1 and TRBJ2-2; 8 bases match TRBD1. Germline V gives CDR1 SQVTM, CDR2 ANQGSEA. The CDR3 contains 15 residues. Losses at the gene ends were 4 bases for V and 1 base for J; bases not matched to a gene: 5. CDR3 DNA: TGCAGCGTTGCTCGGGGGACAGGGAACACCGGGGAGCTGTTTTTT. This codes for CSVARGTGNTGELFF.

The chain joins TRBV7-9 to TRBJ2-1; TRBD1 matches 11 bases. This CDR3 contains 15 residues. Germline CDR1 reads SEHNR; CDR2 reads FQNEAQ (reference sequence). After removal of 4 bases from V and 6 bases from J, the junction contained 5 bases not matched to a gene. CDR3 protein: CASSYGQGAVNEQFF. The CDR3 DNA sequence: TGTGCCAGCAGCTATGGACAGGGGGCCGTCAATGAGCAGTTCTTC.

This clone was seen a few times. The rearrangement joins TRBV29-1 to TRBJ1-5; possibly TRBD1 for D (5 bases). This CDR3 has 12 residues. CDR1 and CDR2 from the germline V gene are SQVTM and ANQGSEA. Trimming stripped 6 bases from V and 2 bases from J, with 8 bases between. The DNA of the CDR3 is TGCAGCGTCGGGGGGGGCAATCAGCCCCAGCATTTT. Translated: CSVGGGNQPQHF.

The chain carries TRBV7-2 and TRBJ2-3, with TRBD2 identical over 7 bases. V lost 1 base to trimming and J lost 8 bases; unmatched junction nucleotides: 0. The V gene's germline CDR1 is SGHTA and CDR2 FQGNSA. There are 12 residues in the CDR3. CDR3 in amino acids: CASSLGGGTQYF. The CDR3 bases are TGTGCCAGCAGCTTAGGGGGGGGTACGCAGTATTTT.

This clone came up once. The chain joins TRBV6-6 to TRBJ2-7; 8 nucleotides align to TRBD1. The CDR3 is 14 amino acids. J lost 2 bases, V lost 6 bases, and 6 bases had no gene match. Germline-derived CDR1 and CDR2 are MNHNY and SVGAGI (reference sequence). The CDR3 sequence: CASRSGTGAYEQYF. The CDR3 nucleotides are TGTGCCAGCAGATCCGGGACAGGTGCCTACGAGCAGTACTTC.

The chain uses TRBV6-4 and TRBJ2-3; 8 bases match TRBD2. This CDR3 is 16 amino acids long. The V gene's germline CDR1 is MRHNA and CDR2 SNTAGT. V shed 2 bases and J 1 base; nucleotides not matched to a gene: 5. The CDR3 DNA sequence: TGTGCCAGCAGTGACGGGCGGGGGGTCGGCACAGATACGCAGTATTTT. Translating it yields CASSDGRGVGTDTQYF.